Shown below are 25 T cell receptor beta chains from a single sample sequenced in a study of CXCR3-negative and CXCR3-positive naive CD8 T cells. The study's findings and limits: Higher TRB CDR3 hydrophobicity marked CXCR3-positive naive cells relative to CXCR3-negative naive cells.

What these receptors recognize is not known. Each TRB cDNA library was prepared by 5' RACE (with UMI labels). TCRdb processed the 5' RACE reads again and assigns one entry to each CDR3 protein, with no DNA. This sample contains roughly 100,000 distinct CDR3 sequences. The material sequenced was naive CXCR3+ CD8+ T cells from blood. Subset here: CD45RO-CCR7+CD27+CD95- naive CD8+ T cells expressing CXCR3 (TNR3+). Receptor source: a human donor in good health. Some clones in this sample may be carry-over from other donors' samples.

This chain uses TRBV7-9 with TRBJ2-7. CDR1 SEHNR and CDR2 FQNEAQ come from the germline V gene (reference sequence). The CDR3 totals 13 residues. The CDR3: CASTPLATYEQYF.

This sequence joins TRBV10-2 and TRBJ1-2; the TCRdb D gene call, TRBD1, has no DNA to confirm it. Per the germline V gene, CDR1 is WSHSY and CDR2 is SAAADI. CDR3 length equals 13 residues. This chain's CDR3 is CASSDREVNGYTF.

The V gene is TRBV30, the J gene TRBJ2-7; lacking DNA, the TRBD1 call made by TCRdb goes unchecked. The CDR3 contains 13 residues. Germline values: CDR1 GTSNPN, CDR2 SVGIG (reference sequence). CDR3 in amino acids: CAWSDRNRDEQYF.

The chain combines TRBV25-1 with TRBJ2-7; TCRdb outputs TRBD1, but without DNA this stays unchecked. From germline, CDR1 is MGHDK and CDR2 SYGVNS. CDR3 length: 15 residues. This CDR3 reads CASSEFPSLEGEQYF.

This rearrangement joins TRBV20-1 to TRBJ1-2. Per the germline V gene, CDR1 is DFQATT and CDR2 is SNEGSKA (reference sequence). The CDR3 consists of 13 residues. CDR3 region: CSASDSLMYGYTF.

This chain links TRBV7-7 with TRBJ2-1; no DNA is available, so the TRBD1 call from TCRdb remains unchecked. The CDR3 is made up of 15 amino acids. Per germline, CDR1 SSHAT and CDR2 FNYEAQ (reference sequence). The chain's CDR3 is CASSLGDDFYNEQFF.

This rearrangement joins TRBV28 to TRBJ2-1. The CDR3 has 14 residues. The germline gives CDR1 MDHEN, CDR2 SYDVKM. CDR3 protein: CASSPDASYNEQFF.

V and J are TRBV7-9 and TRBJ2-1; TCRdb names TRBD1, which stays unverified in the absence of DNA. Germline V gene data show CDR1 as SEHNR and CDR2 as FQNEAQ (reference sequence). CDR3 length: 15 amino acids. Here the CDR3 reads CASSPTGGIGNEQFF.

This sequence joins TRBV7-2 and TRBJ2-2; TCRdb calls TRBD2, which cannot be checked without DNA. The CDR3 is 19 amino acids. CDR1 and CDR2 from the germline V gene are SGHTA and FQGNSA. CDR3 residues: CASSPPFGTSGEYTGELFF. The entire variable domain, with the rest obtained from reference TRBV7-2 and TRBJ2-2, is as follows: GAGVSQSPSNKVTEKGKDVELRCDPISGHTALYWYRQSLGQGLEFLIYFQGNSAPDKSGLPSDRFSAERTGGSVSTLTIQRTQQEDSAVYLCASSPPFGTSGEYTGELFFGEGSRLTVL.

This chain links TRBV3-1 with TRBJ1-1. The germline gives CDR1 LGHDT, CDR2 YNNKEL (reference sequence). CDR3 size: 14 residues. The CDR3 loop reads CASSRLSRDTEAFF.

This sequence joins TRBV11-3 and TRBJ2-1. The V gene's germline CDR1 is SGHNT and CDR2 YENEEA. The CDR3 loop spans 18 amino acids. CDR3 protein: CASSLDPEVRCSYNEQFF.

The chain recombines TRBV30 with TRBJ2-7; TCRdb's assignment of TRBD1 cannot be checked, as there is no DNA. The germline CDR1 and CDR2 sequences are GTSNPN and SVGIG (reference sequence). The CDR3 is 13 residues long. The chain's CDR3 is CAFRRGSSYEQYF.

The CDR3: CASSLETGDRETQYF. This sequence joins TRBV25-1 and TRBJ2-5; TCRdb's assignment of TRBD1 cannot be checked, as there is no DNA. CDR1 and CDR2 from the germline V gene are MGHDK and SYGVNS. The CDR3 spans 15 residues. The variable domain in full, completed from reference TRBV25-1 and TRBJ2-5, reads EADIYQTPRYLVIGTGKKITLECSQTMGHDKMYWYQQDPGMELHLIHYSYGVNSTEKGDLSSESTVSRIRTEHFPLTLESARPSHTSQYLCASSLETGDRETQYFGPGTRLLVL.

The genes are TRBV5-4 and TRBJ2-1; without DNA, the TCRdb call of TRBD2 cannot be checked. The CDR3 runs 15 residues. Germline V gene lookup returns CDR1 SGHNT and CDR2 YYREEE (reference sequence). Here the CDR3 reads CASSYVGGPNNEQFF.

The V gene is TRBV18, the J gene TRBJ2-3. The germline V gene has CDR1 KGHSH and CDR2 LQKENI. The CDR3 covers 14 residues. CDR3 residues: CASSPRETADTQYF.

The chain has TRBV19 and TRBJ2-1. Germline-derived CDR1 and CDR2 are LNHDA and SQIVND (reference sequence). The CDR3 runs 15 residues. CDR3 sequence: CASSIDSGVYNEQFF.

This sequence joins TRBV7-9 and TRBJ2-7. CDR1 SEHNR and CDR2 FQNEAQ come from the germline V gene (reference sequence). The CDR3 runs 14 residues. The CDR3 sequence: CASSLAVTYYEQYF. The entire variable domain, with the rest obtained from reference TRBV7-9 and TRBJ2-7, is as follows: DTGVSQNPRHKITKRGQNVTFRCDPISEHNRLYWYRQTLGQGPEFLTYFQNEAQLEKSRLLSDRFSAERPKGSFSTLEIQRTEQGDSAMYLCASSLAVTYYEQYFGPGTRLTVT.

The chain couples TRBV20-1 to TRBJ2-1; with no DNA, the TCRdb D assignment of TRBD1 cannot be verified. CDR3 length: 14 amino acids. Looked up from germline, CDR1 is DFQATT and CDR2 is SNEGSKA (reference sequence). The CDR3 region is CSAAYEGSYNEQFF.

The V and J genes are TRBV7-2 and TRBJ2-7; TCRdb proposes TRBD1, but this gene call is untestable without DNA. Per the germline V gene, CDR1 is SGHTA and CDR2 is FQGNSA. The CDR3 has 14 amino acids. The CDR3 protein is CASSPFPGGYEQYF.

The chain employs TRBV28 and TRBJ2-2; TCRdb's D call, TRBD2, is unchecked because there is no DNA. This CDR3 comprises 15 residues. Germline CDR1 reads MDHEN; CDR2 reads SYDVKM. The CDR3 sequence is CASSLRQAGTGELFF. Based on the CDR3 plus reference TRBV28 and TRBJ2-2, the full variable domain is DVKVTQSSRYLVKRTGEKVFLECVQDMDHENMFWYRQDPGLGLRLIYFSYDVKMKEKGDIPEGYSVSREKKERFSLILESASTNQTSMYLCASSLRQAGTGELFFGEGSRLTVL.

The chain carries TRBV10-3 and TRBJ1-4. CDR1 is ENHRY, CDR2 SYGVKD, per germline. The CDR3 runs 13 residues. CDR3 residues: CAIIQASNEKLFF.

V usage is TRBV20-1 and J usage is TRBJ2-7; TCRdb's assignment of TRBD1 cannot be checked, as there is no DNA. Germline V lookup: CDR1 DFQATT, CDR2 SNEGSKA (reference sequence). CDR3 size: 13 residues. CDR3: CSARQGSSYEQYF.

V usage is TRBV29-1 and J usage is TRBJ1-4; no DNA is available, so the TRBD1 call from TCRdb remains unchecked. Germline V gene lookup returns CDR1 SQVTM and CDR2 ANQGSEA. The CDR3 contains 13 residues. The CDR3 reads CSVGQGENEKLFF.

The J gene is TRBJ2-7, the V gene TRBV4-3. The germline CDR1 and CDR2 sequences are LGHNA and YSLEER. The CDR3 is made up of 15 amino acids. The CDR3 loop is CASSQGSSSYYEQYF.

V usage is TRBV29-1 and J usage is TRBJ2-1; TCRdb reports TRBD1, a call that lacks DNA to check it against. The CDR3 length is 17 residues. Germline CDR1 SQVTM, CDR2 ANQGSEA. CDR3 residues: CSVEPYSGAGGYNEQFF.